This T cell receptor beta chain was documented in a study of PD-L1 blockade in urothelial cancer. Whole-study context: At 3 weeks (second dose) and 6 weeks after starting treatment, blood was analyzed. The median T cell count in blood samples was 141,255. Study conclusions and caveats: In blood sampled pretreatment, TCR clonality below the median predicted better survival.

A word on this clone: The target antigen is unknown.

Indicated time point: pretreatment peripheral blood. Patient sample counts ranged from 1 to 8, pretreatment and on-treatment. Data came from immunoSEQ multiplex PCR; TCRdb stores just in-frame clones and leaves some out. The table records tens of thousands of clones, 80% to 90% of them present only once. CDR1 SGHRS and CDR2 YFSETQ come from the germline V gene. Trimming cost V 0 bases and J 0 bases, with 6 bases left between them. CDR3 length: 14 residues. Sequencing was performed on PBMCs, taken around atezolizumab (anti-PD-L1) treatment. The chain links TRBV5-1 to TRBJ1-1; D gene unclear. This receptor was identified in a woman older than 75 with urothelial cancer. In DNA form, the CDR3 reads TGCGCCAGCAGCTTGGGAGTTTTGAACACTGAAGCTTTCTTT. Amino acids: CASSLGVLNTEAFF.